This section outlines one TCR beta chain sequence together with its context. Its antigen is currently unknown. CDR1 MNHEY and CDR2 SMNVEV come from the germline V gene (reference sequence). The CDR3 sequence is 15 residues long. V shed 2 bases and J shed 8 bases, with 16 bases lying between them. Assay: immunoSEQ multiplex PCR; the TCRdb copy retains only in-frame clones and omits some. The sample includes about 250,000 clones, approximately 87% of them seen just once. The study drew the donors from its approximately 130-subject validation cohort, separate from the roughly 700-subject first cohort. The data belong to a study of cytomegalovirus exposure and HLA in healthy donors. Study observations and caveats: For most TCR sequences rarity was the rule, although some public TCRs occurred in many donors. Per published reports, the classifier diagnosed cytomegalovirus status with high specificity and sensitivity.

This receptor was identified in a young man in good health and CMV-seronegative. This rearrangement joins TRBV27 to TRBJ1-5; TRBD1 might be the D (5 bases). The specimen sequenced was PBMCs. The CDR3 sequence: CASSLATAGGEPQHF. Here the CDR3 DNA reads TGTGCCAGCAGTTTAGCGACCGCGGGGGGGGAGCCCCAGCATTTT.